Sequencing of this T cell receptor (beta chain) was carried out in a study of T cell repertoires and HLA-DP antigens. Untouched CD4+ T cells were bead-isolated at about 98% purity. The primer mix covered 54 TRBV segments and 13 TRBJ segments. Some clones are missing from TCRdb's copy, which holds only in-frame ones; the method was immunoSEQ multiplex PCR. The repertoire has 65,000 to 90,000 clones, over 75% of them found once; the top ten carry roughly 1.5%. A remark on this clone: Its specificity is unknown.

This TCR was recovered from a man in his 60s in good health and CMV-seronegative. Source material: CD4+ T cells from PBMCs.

CDR3: CASSYTPALGGGAFF. The CDR3 region has the DNA TGTGCCAGCAGTTACACCCCAGCCCTAGGGGGGGGAGCTTTCTTT. The V call is TRBV25-1, the J call TRBJ1-1, with D perhaps matching TRBD1 (6 bases). Germline V gene sequence: CDR1 MGHDK, CDR2 SYGVNS. The CDR3 runs to 15 residues. V lost 5 bases, J lost 10 bases, and 23 bases lay in between. The full variable domain, its missing parts supplied by reference TRBV25-1 and TRBJ1-1, is EADIYQTPRYLVIGTGKKITLECSQTMGHDKMYWYQQDPGMELHLIHYSYGVNSTEKGDLSSESTVSRIRTEHFPLTLESARPSHTSQYLCASSYTPALGGGAFFGQGTRLTVV.